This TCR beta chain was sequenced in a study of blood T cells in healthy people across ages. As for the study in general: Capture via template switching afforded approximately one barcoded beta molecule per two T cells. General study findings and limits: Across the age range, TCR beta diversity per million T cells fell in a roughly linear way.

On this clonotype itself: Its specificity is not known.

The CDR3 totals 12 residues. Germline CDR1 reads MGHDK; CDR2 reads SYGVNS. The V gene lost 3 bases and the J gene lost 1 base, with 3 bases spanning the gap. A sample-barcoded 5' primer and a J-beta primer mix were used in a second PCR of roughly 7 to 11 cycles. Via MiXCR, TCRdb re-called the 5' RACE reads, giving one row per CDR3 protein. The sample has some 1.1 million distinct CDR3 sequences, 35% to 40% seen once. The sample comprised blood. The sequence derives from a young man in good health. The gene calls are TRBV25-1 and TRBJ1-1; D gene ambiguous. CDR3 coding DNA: TGTGCCAGCAGTGATTGGAACACTGAAGCTTTCTTT. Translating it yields CASSDWNTEAFF.